This T cell receptor (beta chain) was found in a study of blood T cell repertoires in COVID-19. In the study overall: Samples of COVID-19 (acute and convalescent) were obtained from the United States, Italy and Spain.

V was clipped by 10 bases and J by 4 bases, with 13 bases between them. Per the germline V gene, CDR1 is ENHRY and CDR2 is SYGVKD. The CDR3 is 13 residues long. Seattle participants joined during active infection and were tracked over time. Using immunoSEQ multiplex PCR, the repertoire was profiled, and TCRdb retains in-frame clones only, with some absent. The sample lists around 430,000 clones, approximately 88% occurring once. The sequenced material came from peripheral blood. This chain uses TRBV10-3 with TRBJ1-4; D remains unclear. This receptor was identified in a woman between 50 and 59 years old with COVID-19, enrolled during active disease. CDR3 nucleotide sequence: TGTGCCACCCACCGCGCCGTTAATGAAAAACTGTTTTTT. Amino acids: CATHRAVNEKLFF.